The source of this TCR beta chain is a study of cytomegalovirus exposure and HLA in healthy donors. Study-wide points: With high specificity and sensitivity, the classifier reportedly diagnosed cytomegalovirus status. When a later analysis was performed, an Asian-associated ancestry cluster reportedly had fewer N-insertions than the approximately 680-donor mean.

Each donor was nominally healthy when sampled (though unrecorded immune exposures were likely). Vbeta (60) and Jbeta (13) primers were used in the PCR. Profiling relied on immunoSEQ multiplex PCR, and the TCRdb table lists in-frame clones only, not all of them. The data hold some 150,000 clones, with 80% to 90% observed a single time. As to this clone: The antigen is unknown.

CDR1 and CDR2 (germline): PRHDT, FYEKMQ (reference sequence). The trim removed 7 bases at V and 5 bases at J, leaving 7 bases unmatched. The CDR3 spans 14 residues. Sequencing was performed on PBMCs. This chain links TRBV13 with TRBJ1-2; TRBD1 aligns across 10 bases. The sequence was collected from a woman aged 18 to 35 in good health and CMV-seropositive. CDR3 coding DNA: TGTGCCAGCAAGATAGGGACAGGGGAGTATGGCTACACCTTC. Residues: CASKIGTGEYGYTF.